One sample yielded the 24 T cell receptor beta chains listed below, sequenced in a study of T cell responses to AZD1222 COVID-19 vaccine. Sequencing was performed with immunoSEQ multiplex PCR; in TCRdb, only in-frame clones are kept and a portion is missing. The table has tens of thousands of clones, roughly nine tenths seen once. The input for sequencing was peripheral blood, taken 28 days after the second AZD1222 dose. The origin of the receptors is an adult who received the AZD1222 COVID-19 vaccine.

The J gene is TRBJ1-6, the V gene TRBV4-1; TRBD1 might be the D (6 bases). There are 16 residues in the CDR3. Germline CDR1 and CDR2: MGHRA and YSYEKL. Trimming took off 0 bases at V and 7 bases at J, with 13 bases between the two ends. CDR3 sequence: CASSQDGAGGNSPLHF. The CDR3 nucleotides are TGCGCCAGCAGCCAAGATGGTGCGGGGGGCAATTCACCCCTCCACTTT.

This clone has a single count. The V and J genes are TRBV5-4 and TRBJ1-4; D is perhaps TRBD1 (5 bases). The CDR3 has 13 residues. Germline V gene lookup returns CDR1 SGHNT and CDR2 YYREEE (reference sequence). V was cut by 5 bases and J by 5 bases, with 10 bases left in between. This CDR3 is CASRGRENEKLFF. The CDR3 region has the DNA TGTGCCAGCAGGGGCAGGGAAAATGAAAAACTGTTTTTT.

V and J are TRBV2 and TRBJ2-7; possible D gene TRBD2, 6 bases. Germline loops: CDR1 SNHLY, CDR2 FYNNEI. The CDR3 runs to 13 residues. V shed 4 bases and J shed 3 bases, with 10 bases lying between them. The CDR3 reads CASSAGSYYEQYV. In nucleotides, the CDR3 is TGTGCCAGCAGTGCCGGGAGCTACTACGAGCAGTACGTC.

V and J are TRBV9 and TRBJ2-3; no reliable D call. Trimming left V 0 bases short and J 3 bases short, with 8 bases between. CDR1 SGDLS and CDR2 YYNGEE come from the germline V gene. The CDR3 spans 14 residues. This CDR3 reads CASSVVKGTDTQYF. For the CDR3, the DNA is TGTGCCAGCAGCGTAGTGAAGGGAACAGATACGCAGTATTTT.

CDR3 sequence (DNA): TGCAGTGCTAGTAGAGCGAACTCCTACAATGAGCAGTTCTTC. Its translation: CSASRANSYNEQFF. The chain employs TRBV20-1 and TRBJ2-1; D is uncertain. This CDR3 has 14 residues. The germline V gene has CDR1 DFQATT and CDR2 SNEGSKA (reference sequence). With 3 bases removed from V and 0 bases from J, the gap between germline ends came to 9 bases.

The chain carries TRBV13 and TRBJ2-5; 11 bases are a match to TRBD1. Unmatched junction bases numbered 6, after V lost 5 bases and J lost 1 base. Germline-derived CDR1 and CDR2 are PRHDT and FYEKMQ (reference sequence). The length of the CDR3 is 16 residues. CDR3 protein: CASSPRDRGIQETQYF. CDR3 DNA sequence: TGTGCCAGCAGCCCCCGGGACAGGGGGATCCAAGAGACCCAGTACTTC.

The chain combines TRBV11-2 with TRBJ1-2; 7 bases fit TRBD1. Losses at the gene ends were 4 bases for V and 3 bases for J; bases not matched to a gene: 5. The CDR3 length is 14 residues. Germline V CDR1 and CDR2: SGHAT, FQNNGV. CDR3 sequence: CASSWTTGDYGYTF. CDR3 nucleotides: TGTGCCAGCAGCTGGACAACAGGGGACTATGGCTACACCTTC.

The V call is TRBV5-1, the J call TRBJ2-5; tentative D call: TRBD1 (5 bases). Trimming took off 1 base at V and 6 bases at J, with 10 bases between the two ends. CDR1 SGHRS and CDR2 YFSETQ come from the germline V gene. CDR3 length: 13 residues. CDR3 sequence: CASSLTGTKTQYF. CDR3 coding DNA: TGCGCCAGCAGCTTGACAGGAACCAAGACCCAGTACTTC.

The chain recombines TRBV9 with TRBJ1-2; D not certain. Deletions cut 4 bases from V and 2 bases from J, with 15 bases between. The CDR3 is 15 amino acids. From germline, CDR1 is SGDLS and CDR2 YYNGEE. As DNA, the CDR3 is TGTGCCAGCAGCCCTTATGAGGGAGGGAACTATGGCTACACCTTC. It is translated as CASSPYEGGNYGYTF.

This sequence joins TRBV9 and TRBJ2-3; the match to TRBD2 covers 11 bases. Germline V lookup: CDR1 SGDLS, CDR2 YYNGEE. V lost 4 bases and J lost 0; bases outside the gene matches: 4. The CDR3 loop spans 16 amino acids. In DNA form, the CDR3 reads TGTGCCAGCAGCCCGGGACTAGCGGTGAGCACAGATACGCAGTATTTT. Protein product: CASSPGLAVSTDTQYF. The whole variable domain, remainder taken from reference TRBV9 and TRBJ2-3, is DSGVTQTPKHLITATGQRVTLRCSPRSGDLSVYWYQQSLDQGLQFLIQYYNGEERAKGNILERFSAQQFPDLHSELNLSSLELGDSALYFCASSPGLAVSTDTQYFGPGTRLTVL.

The rearrangement joins TRBV5-5 to TRBJ1-6, with 8 positions matching TRBD1. The CDR3 has 14 amino acids. The ends lost 0 bases at V and 13 bases at J; junction bases unmatched: 6. Looked up from germline, CDR1 is SGHKS and CDR2 is YYEKEE (reference sequence). The CDR3 protein is CASSLEQGEVPLHF. DNA of the CDR3: TGTGCCAGCAGCTTGGAACAGGGGGAAGTTCCCCTCCACTTT. Full variable domain (outside the CDR3, taken from reference TRBV5-5 and TRBJ1-6): DAGVTQSPTHLIKTRGQQVTLRCSPISGHKSVSWYQQVLGQGPQFIFQYYEKEERGRGNFPDRFSARQFPNYSSELNVNALLLGDSALYLCASSLEQGEVPLHFGNGTRLTVT.

This clone was recorded only once. The CDR3 sequence is CAIGDRGQGHHNEQFF. The CDR3 DNA follows: TGTGCCATCGGGGACAGGGGGCAGGGACACCACAATGAGCAGTTCTTC. V is TRBV10-3 and J is TRBJ2-1, with 12 bases fitting TRBD1. V shed 8 bases and J 5 bases; nucleotides not matched to a gene: 10. The CDR3 loop spans 16 amino acids. In germline, CDR1 is ENHRY, CDR2 SYGVKD.

J is TRBJ2-6 and V is TRBV7-9; 8 positions match TRBD1. The CDR3 totals 18 residues. Germline V lookup: CDR1 SEHNR, CDR2 FQNEAQ (reference sequence). Trimming removed 3 bases from V and 0 bases from J; junction bases left unmatched: 7. CDR3 residues: CASSFAGTGNSGANVLTF. The DNA for the CDR3 is TGTGCCAGCAGCTTTGCTGGGACAGGAAACTCTGGGGCCAACGTCCTGACTTTC.

CDR3 in amino acids: CASSYLGTDSTGELFF. The CDR3 DNA reads as TGTGCCAGCAGTTACTTAGGGACAGACAGCACCGGGGAGCTGTTTTTT. The rearrangement uses TRBV2 and TRBJ2-2; TRBD1 aligns across 7 bases. The CDR3 contains 16 residues. Germline V CDR1 and CDR2: SNHLY, FYNNEI. J gave up 4 bases and V 5 bases, and 10 bases lay outside the gene matches.

The J gene is TRBJ2-7, the V gene TRBV7-2, with TRBD2 as a possible D gene (6 bases). V was cut by 5 bases and J by 3 bases, with 11 bases left in between. This CDR3 comprises 13 residues. Germline assignment: CDR1 SGHTA and CDR2 FQGNSA. Here the CDR3 reads CASSIGTLYEQYV. The DNA of the CDR3 is TGTGCCAGCAGCATTGGGACTCTCTACGAGCAGTACGTC.

The chain uses TRBV2 and TRBJ2-2; D remains ambiguous. Trimming removed 4 bases at V and 4 bases at J, with 7 bases between. From germline, CDR1 is SNHLY and CDR2 FYNNEI. The CDR3 is 13 residues long. CDR3 protein: CASSGLPTGELFF. The CDR3 nucleotides read TGTGCCAGCAGTGGGCTACCCACCGGGGAGCTGTTTTTT.

The gene calls are TRBV19 and TRBJ1-2; D possibly corresponds to TRBD1 (5 bases). Per germline, CDR1 LNHDA and CDR2 SQIVND (reference sequence). CDR3 length: 15 residues. With 3 bases removed from V and 3 bases from J, the gap between germline ends came to 14 bases. The chain's CDR3 is CASSILGVGDYGYTF. The CDR3 DNA reads as TGTGCCAGTAGTATCCTAGGAGTGGGGGACTATGGCTACACCTTC. Drawing the rest from reference TRBV19 and TRBJ1-2, the complete variable domain is DGGITQSPKYLFRKEGQNVTLSCEQNLNHDAMYWYRQDPGQGLRLIYYSQIVNDFQKGDIAEGYSVSREKKESFPLTVTSAQKNPTAFYLCASSILGVGDYGYTFGSGTRLTVV.

The chain recombines TRBV28 with TRBJ2-7; TRBD1 matches at 8 bases. This CDR3 comprises 14 residues. Losses at the gene ends were 10 bases for V and 3 bases for J; bases not matched to a gene: 11. CDR1 MDHEN and CDR2 SYDVKM come from the germline V gene. DNA for the CDR3: TGTGCCACCCTAATAACAGGGGGGAACTACGAGCAGTACTTC. It translates to CATLITGGNYEQYF.

V usage is TRBV18 and J usage is TRBJ1-1, with D unclear. Germline values: CDR1 KGHSH, CDR2 LQKENI. V was trimmed by 0 bases and J by 11 bases, leaving 10 bases between them. The CDR3 consists of 12 residues. The CDR3 DNA reads TGTGCCAGCTCACCACCTGCGGGCGAGGCTTTCTTT. Amino acids: CASSPPAGEAFF.

The chain carries TRBV27 and TRBJ2-5; 8 bases are shared with TRBD2. Germline loops: CDR1 MNHEY, CDR2 SMNVEV (reference sequence). Trimming removed 6 bases from V and 5 bases from J; junction bases left unmatched: 5. The CDR3 spans 13 residues. This chain's CDR3 is CASRPRGGETQYF. The CDR3 bases are TGTGCCAGCAGGCCGCGCGGGGGGGAGACCCAGTACTTC.

The chain is built from TRBV30 and TRBJ1-1; D not resolved. The CDR3 extends over 11 amino acids. CDR1 and CDR2 (germline): GTSNPN, SVGIG (reference sequence). V gave up 2 bases and J gave up 5 bases, with 6 bases separating them. CDR3 nucleotides: TGTGCCTGGAGTTTGGGGACTGAAGCTTTCTTT. Amino acids: CAWSLGTEAFF.

V gene TRBV30 combines with J gene TRBJ2-4; D might be TRBD1 or TRBD2, each matching 5 bases. V lost 0 bases, J lost 5 bases, and 8 bases lay in between. This CDR3 comprises 13 residues. The germline V gene encodes CDR1 GTSNPN and CDR2 SVGIG (reference sequence). In DNA, the CDR3 is TGTGCCTGGAGTGTGGGGACCCAAAACATTCAGTACTTC. Residues: CAWSVGTQNIQYF.

The chain uses TRBV6-5 and TRBJ1-1, with D tentatively TRBD1 (6 bases). CDR3 size: 14 residues. Germline CDR1 MNHEY, CDR2 SVGAGI. V was shortened by 10 bases and J by 2 bases, with 17 bases between the two germline ends. CDR3 residues: CANSGAGANTEAFF. The DNA of the CDR3 is TGTGCCAACTCGGGGGCAGGGGCAAACACTGAAGCTTTCTTT.

A note on this clone: An end of the junction does not agree with germline; a read error may underlie this. This chain connects TRBV6-2 or TRBV6-3 to TRBJ1-1; D not certain. Per germline, CDR1 MNHEY and CDR2 SVGEGT. This CDR3 region has 13 residues. CDR3: CASSWRHKSEAFF. The CDR3 DNA sequence: TGTGCCAGTAGTTGGAGGCATAAGTCTGAAGCTTTCTTT.